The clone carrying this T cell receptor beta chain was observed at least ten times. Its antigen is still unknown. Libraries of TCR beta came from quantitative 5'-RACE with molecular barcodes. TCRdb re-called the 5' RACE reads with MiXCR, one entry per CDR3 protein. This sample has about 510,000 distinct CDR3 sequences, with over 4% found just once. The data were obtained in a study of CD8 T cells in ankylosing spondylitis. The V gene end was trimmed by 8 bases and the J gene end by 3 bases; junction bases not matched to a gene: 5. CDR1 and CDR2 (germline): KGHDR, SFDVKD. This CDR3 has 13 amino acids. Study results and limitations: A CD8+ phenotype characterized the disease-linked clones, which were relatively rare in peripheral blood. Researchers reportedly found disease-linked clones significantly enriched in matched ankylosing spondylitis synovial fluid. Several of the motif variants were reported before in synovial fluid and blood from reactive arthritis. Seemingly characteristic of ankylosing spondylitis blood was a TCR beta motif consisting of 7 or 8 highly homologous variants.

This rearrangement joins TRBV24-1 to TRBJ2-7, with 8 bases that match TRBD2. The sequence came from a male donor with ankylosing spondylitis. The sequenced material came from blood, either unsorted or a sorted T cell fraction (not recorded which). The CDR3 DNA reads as TGTGCCACCAACAGAGCGGGAGACTACGAGCAGTACTTC. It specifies CATNRAGDYEQYF.